The 4 T cell receptor beta chains presented below share a single source sample, sequenced in a study of blood T cells in healthy people across ages. A second PCR, run for about 6 to 11 cycles, used a sample-barcoded 5' primer plus a J-beta primer mix. TCRdb fed the 5' RACE reads into MiXCR, producing one record per CDR3 protein. The sample contains roughly 700,000 distinct CDR3 sequences, roughly 49% of which appear only once. The sample taken for sequencing was blood. The receptors stem from a woman aged 60-75 years in good health.

The rearrangement joins TRBV24-1 to TRBJ2-1; 9 positions match TRBD2. Looked up from germline, CDR1 is KGHDR and CDR2 is SFDVKD. V trimming: 3 bases; J trimming: 9 bases; junction bases outside the gene matches: 5. There are 14 residues in the CDR3. The CDR3 loop is CATSDPGLAFEQFF. Written as DNA, the CDR3 is TGTGCCACCAGTGATCCGGGACTAGCATTTGAGCAGTTCTTC.

V gene TRBV5-1 combines with J gene TRBJ1-2, with D possibly matching TRBD1 (6 bases). Trimming left V 1 base short and J 6 bases short, with 13 bases between. Germline V gene data show CDR1 as SGHRS and CDR2 as YFSETQ. The CDR3 consists of 14 residues. The CDR3 sequence: CASSLPNREDGYTF. In DNA form, the CDR3 reads TGCGCCAGCAGCTTGCCCAACAGGGAGGATGGCTACACCTTC.

This clonotype was picked up one time. The chain joins TRBV12-3 or TRBV12-4 to TRBJ1-4, with no clear D. Between the trimmed V and J ends, which lost 6 bases and 2 bases, there was a span of 13 bases. The CDR3 is made up of 15 amino acids. The CDR3 loop is CASRRVSPTNEKLFF. The CDR3 DNA sequence: TGTGCCAGCAGGCGCGTTTCCCCGACTAATGAAAAACTGTTTTTT.

The chain carries TRBV18 and TRBJ2-2; D call uncertain. The CDR3 length is 14 residues. V was cut by 3 bases and J by 4 bases, with 9 bases left in between. Looked up from germline, CDR1 is KGHSH and CDR2 is LQKENI. The DNA of the CDR3 is TGTGCCAGCTCACCGCTCAAGGGCACCGGGGAGCTGTTTTTT. It yields the protein CASSPLKGTGELFF.